These 15 T cell receptor beta chains originate from one sample sequenced in a study of PD-1 blockade in classical Hodgkin lymphoma. The patients all showed relapse after autologous stem cell transplantation, while their brentuximab vedotin exposure varied. This table comes from immunoSEQ multiplex PCR, and its TCRdb copy is limited to in-frame clones, with some not included. The table includes about 11,000 clones, over 70% detected once. Specimen: peripheral blood mononuclear cells (PBMCs), collected before the second cycle of nivolumab. These receptors all come from a human donor with classical Hodgkin lymphoma.

The chain joins TRBV5-6 to TRBJ1-1; no clear D gene. V was trimmed by 3 bases and J by 0 bases, leaving 9 bases between them. The CDR3 totals 14 residues. Germline V CDR1 and CDR2: SGHDT, YYEEEE. The CDR3 loop is CASSWWTVNTEAFF. Here the CDR3 DNA reads TGTGCCAGCAGCTGGTGGACCGTGAACACTGAAGCTTTCTTT.

The rearrangement links TRBV19 to TRBJ1-5; TRBD1 is a possible D gene (6 bases). Germline values: CDR1 LNHDA, CDR2 SQIVND (reference sequence). The CDR3 runs 15 residues. V was pared by 3 bases and J by 2 bases, with 11 bases between. This CDR3 is CASSMRGSGNQPQHF. CDR3 sequence (DNA): TGTGCCAGTAGTATGAGGGGGTCGGGCAATCAGCCCCAGCATTTT.

Notes on this clone: No DNA is shown, since the ends of the CDR3 on it are uncertain; the CDR3 is the one TCRdb lists. The V gene is TRBV21-1, the J gene TRBJ2-4; the table's D call TRBD1 went unverified against the DNA. TRBV21-1 is tagged as a pseudogene. The CDR3 has 14 residues if both end residues are counted. The CDR3 is CASSKVAGGNIQYF.

The chain employs TRBV6-1 and TRBJ2-7; no definite D call. The CDR3 runs 13 residues. The V gene lost 3 bases and the J gene lost 3 bases, with 9 bases spanning the gap. Looked up from germline, CDR1 is MNHNS and CDR2 is SASEGT. In nucleotides, the CDR3 is TGTGCCAGCAGTGACGTCTTTCTCTACGAGCAGTACTTC. Translating it yields CASSDVFLYEQYF.

The chain joins TRBV19 to TRBJ2-5; 7 nucleotides agree with TRBD2. Germline assignment: CDR1 LNHDA and CDR2 SQIVND (reference sequence). This CDR3 is built from 16 residues. The junction had 12 bases not matched to a gene; V was cut back by 3 bases and J by 5 bases. CDR3 sequence reads: CASSIFLAVAGETQYF. The CDR3 DNA sequence: TGTGCCAGTAGTATCTTCCTAGCGGTCGCGGGGGAGACCCAGTACTTC.

This clone was recorded only once. The J gene is TRBJ1-6, the V gene TRBV5-1; TRBD1 matches 8 bases. The CDR3 loop spans 14 amino acids. Germline CDR1 and CDR2: SGHRS and YFSETQ. V trimming: 2 bases; J trimming: 7 bases; junction bases outside the gene matches: 2. The CDR3 nucleotides read TGCGCCAGCAGCTTACAGGGGGAGAATTCACCCCTCCACTTT. The encoded protein is CASSLQGENSPLHF.

The V call is TRBV2, the J call TRBJ2-7; D is uncertain. V was cut by 6 bases and J by 0 bases, with 9 bases left in between. The CDR3 is made up of 13 amino acids. Per germline, CDR1 SNHLY and CDR2 FYNNEI. The CDR3 sequence: CASRPSFSYEQYF. The CDR3 DNA reads as TGTGCCAGCAGACCGTCCTTCTCCTACGAGCAGTACTTC. The entire variable domain, with the rest obtained from reference TRBV2 and TRBJ2-7, is as follows: EPEVTQTPSHQVTQMGQEVILRCVPISNHLYFYWYRQILGQKVEFLVSFYNNEISEKSEIFDDQFSVERPDGSNFTLKIRSTKLEDSAMYFCASRPSFSYEQYFGPGTRLTVT.

This chain joins TRBV29-1 and TRBJ2-6, with D perhaps TRBD2 (6 bases). V lost 4 bases and J 5 bases, leaving 21 bases between the germline ends. CDR1 SQVTM and CDR2 ANQGSEA come from the germline V gene. There are 17 residues in the CDR3. CDR3 sequence reads: CSVVPKLAYSRANVLTF. The CDR3 nucleotides are TGCAGCGTTGTACCAAAACTAGCATACAGTCGGGCCAACGTCCTGACTTTC.

The rearrangement links TRBV7-8 to TRBJ2-5; D may be TRBD2 (7 bases). CDR1 is SGHVS and CDR2 is FQNEAQ in the germline V gene. The length of the CDR3 is 16 residues. V was cut by 1 base and J by 4 bases, with 16 bases left in between. CDR3 sequence (DNA): TGTGCCAGCAGCTTAGATCGCAGGGGAGGGCGAGAGACCCAGTACTTC. It is translated as CASSLDRRGGRETQYF.

This chain connects TRBV2 to TRBJ1-2, with D perhaps matching TRBD1 (5 bases). The CDR3 is 11 residues long. Germline assignment: CDR1 SNHLY and CDR2 FYNNEI. Trimming pared 11 bases from V and 10 bases from J, leaving 17 bases between. CDR3 sequence: CASYLQATYTF. The CDR3 region has the DNA TGTGCCTCCTACTTACAGGCGACCTACACCTTC.

The rearrangement joins TRBV27 to TRBJ2-7; 10 bases are a match to TRBD2. The CDR3 spans 17 residues. Germline CDR1 MNHEY, CDR2 SMNVEV (reference sequence). V lost 4 bases and J lost 3; bases outside the gene matches: 12. The CDR3 reads CASSSVASGSRGYEQYF. The CDR3 nucleotides read TGTGCCAGCAGTTCAGTGGCTAGCGGGAGTCGGGGCTACGAGCAGTACTTC.

The chain uses TRBV19 and TRBJ2-2; TRBD1 matches at 10 bases. Germline-derived CDR1 and CDR2 are LNHDA and SQIVND (reference sequence). This CDR3 contains 15 residues. With 5 bases clipped from V and 4 bases from J, the junction kept 4 bases outside the gene matches. In DNA form, the CDR3 reads TGTGCCAGTAGTGCCGGGACAGGGGCCACCGGGGAGCTGTTTTTT. It specifies CASSAGTGATGELFF.

This clone was seen a few times. The chain is built from TRBV7-2 and TRBJ2-5; D assignment may be TRBD1 or TRBD2 (6 bases each). CDR1 and CDR2 from the germline V gene are SGHTA and FQGNSA. The germline V and J ends were trimmed by 6 bases and 4 bases, with 12 bases remaining between them. The CDR3 covers 13 residues. CDR3 bases: TGTGCCAGCAGTAGAGGAGGGGGAGAGACCCAGTACTTC. This codes for CASSRGGGETQYF.

This clone was recorded a few times. This chain joins TRBV7-2 and TRBJ2-5; 9 nucleotides match TRBD1. V shed 5 bases and J 1 base; nucleotides not matched to a gene: 5. The CDR3 extends over 15 amino acids. Germline V gives CDR1 SGHTA, CDR2 FQGNSA. CDR3 DNA: TGTGCCAGCAGCCCGAGACAGGGGGGCCAAGAGACCCAGTACTTC. Its protein product is CASSPRQGGQETQYF.

Note on this clone: A read error may account for a junction end that differs from germline. Within the sample, other DNA sequences also encode this same CDR3. The chain couples TRBV7-2 to TRBJ1-1; a weak D match, TRBD1 (5 bases). This CDR3 is 15 amino acids long. Germline-derived CDR1 and CDR2 are SGHTA and FQGNSA. The CDR3 here is CASTPGAERDTEAFF. The CDR3 coding sequence is TGTGCCAGCACCCCCGGGGCGGAGCGCGACACTGAAGCCTTCTTT.